The 32 T cell receptor beta chains in this list originate from one sample, sequenced in a study of CD8+ T cells in alopecia areata. Investigators isolated RNA and reverse transcribed it into cDNA to act as the sequencing template. Data came from immunoSEQ multiplex PCR; TCRdb stores just in-frame clones and leaves some out. The table includes 130,000 to 150,000 clones, approximately 50% detected once. The sample here was CD4+ T cells sorted from blood, taken at week 0. These receptors were taken from a human donor with alopecia areata.

The rearrangement uses TRBV19 and TRBJ2-1; 11 bases align to TRBD2. V lost 7 bases and J lost 7; bases outside the gene matches: 9. This CDR3 has 15 residues. Germline lookup yields CDR1 LNHDA and CDR2 SQIVND (reference sequence). DNA of the CDR3: TGTGCCAGTAAGGTAGCGGGAGGGGGTGTGAATGAGCAGTTCTTC. Protein product: CASKVAGGGVNEQFF.

The table lists this clone with a few counts. V is TRBV6-5 and J is TRBJ2-7; D perhaps matches TRBD2 (5 bases). This CDR3 is 14 amino acids long. V was shortened by 2 bases and J by 2 bases, with 10 bases between the two germline ends. CDR1 and CDR2 (germline): MNHEY, SVGAGI. The CDR3, as DNA: TGTGCCAGCAGTTACGAGCGGCCGCCCTACGAGCAGTACTTC. Translating it yields CASSYERPPYEQYF.

The rearrangement links TRBV20-1 to TRBJ2-7; D gene uncertain. The V end was cut by 5 bases, the J end by 4 bases, with 9 bases between. CDR1 and CDR2 (germline): DFQATT, SNEGSKA (reference sequence). This CDR3 is 11 amino acids long. Here the CDR3 reads CSAGFEYEQYF. The CDR3 bases are TGCAGTGCTGGATTCGAGTACGAGCAGTACTTC.

This clone was found a few times. Other DNA sequences from this sample encode an identical CDR3 as well. The J gene is TRBJ2-5, the V gene TRBV20-1; unclear D gene. CDR1 is DFQATT and CDR2 is SNEGSKA in the germline V gene (reference sequence). The CDR3 is 11 residues long. With 0 bases removed from V and 5 bases from J, the gap between germline ends came to 4 bases. In DNA, the CDR3 is TGCAGTGCTAGAGATCGCGAGACCCAGTACTTC. Translating it yields CSARDRETQYF.

V gene TRBV5-1 combines with J gene TRBJ1-2; perhaps TRBD1 as D (6 bases). Deletions cut 4 bases from V and 4 bases from J, with 8 bases between. CDR3 length equals 12 residues. The germline CDR1 and CDR2 sequences are SGHRS and YFSETQ. In nucleotides, the CDR3 is TGCGCCAGCAGCGAGGACAGCTATGGCTACACCTTC. This codes for CASSEDSYGYTF.

This clone was found once. The gene calls are TRBV15 and TRBJ1-5; D gene ambiguous. Germline CDR1 reads LNHNV; CDR2 reads YYDKDF (reference sequence). V was shortened by 3 bases and J by 5 bases, with 5 bases between the two germline ends. This CDR3 is 12 amino acids long. The CDR3 sequence is CATSSPDQPQHF. The CDR3, as DNA: TGTGCCACCAGCAGCCCCGATCAGCCCCAGCATTTT. The entire variable domain, with the rest obtained from reference TRBV15 and TRBJ1-5, is as follows: DAMVIQNPRYQVTQFGKPVTLSCSQTLNHNVMYWYQQKSSQAPKLLFHYYDKDFNNEADTPDNFQSRRPNTSFCFLDIRSPGLGDTAMYLCATSSPDQPQHFGDGTRLSIL.

The chain employs TRBV18 and TRBJ2-7, with 7 nucleotides matching TRBD1. The CDR3 runs 14 residues. V lost 3 bases, J lost 5 bases, and 7 bases stayed unmatched. CDR1 and CDR2 from the germline V gene are KGHSH and LQKENI. The CDR3 region has the DNA TGTGCCAGCTCACCCCAACAGGGGATCCACGAGCAGTACTTC. This sequence encodes CASSPQQGIHEQYF.

This clone has more than one count but fewer than ten. The J gene is TRBJ2-6, the V gene TRBV29-1; D may be TRBD1 (6 bases). CDR1 is SQVTM, CDR2 ANQGSEA, per germline. CDR3 length: 15 amino acids. V dropped 4 bases and J dropped 1 base, with 11 bases sitting between them. The CDR3 loop reads CSVATGLSGANVLTF. The CDR3, as DNA: TGCAGCGTTGCAACAGGGTTGTCTGGGGCCAACGTCCTGACTTTC.

CDR3 sequence reads: CSVGNRGGRDTQYF. CDR3 in DNA: TGCAGCGTTGGAAATAGGGGCGGGAGAGATACGCAGTATTTT. The rearrangement joins TRBV29-1 to TRBJ2-3, with 7 bases lining up with TRBD2. The CDR3 has 14 amino acids. Unmatched junction bases numbered 9, after V lost 4 bases and J lost 5 bases. Germline values: CDR1 SQVTM, CDR2 ANQGSEA.

CDR3 loop: CASRTASGSGETQYF. The CDR3 nucleotides read TGTGCCAGCAGGACCGCTAGCGGGAGTGGAGAGACCCAGTACTTC. This chain joins TRBV6-6 and TRBJ2-5, with TRBD2 matching over 10 bases. The germline gives CDR1 MNHNY, CDR2 SVGAGI (reference sequence). This CDR3 is 15 amino acids long. The V gene end was trimmed by 6 bases and the J gene end by 4 bases; junction bases not matched to a gene: 8.

This clone has only a few counts. This sample includes further DNA sequences coding for the same CDR3. The chain links TRBV30 to TRBJ1-1; D unresolved. The CDR3 totals 12 residues. Germline V gene lookup returns CDR1 GTSNPN and CDR2 SVGIG (reference sequence). V dropped 3 bases and J dropped 5 bases, with 10 bases sitting between them. CDR3 amino acids: CAWSDRETEAFF. As DNA, the CDR3 is TGTGCCTGGAGCGATAGGGAGACTGAAGCTTTCTTT.

This chain links TRBV28 with TRBJ2-5; D gene unclear. The germline CDR1 and CDR2 sequences are MDHEN and SYDVKM. This CDR3 is built from 11 residues. V was cut by 7 bases and J by 3 bases, with 6 bases left in between. The CDR3 sequence is CASTIEETQYF. As DNA, the CDR3 is TGTGCCAGCACTATTGAAGAGACCCAGTACTTC.

This clone has a handful of counts. The rearrangement joins TRBV29-1 to TRBJ2-6, with unresolved D. This CDR3 is built from 13 residues. Germline V gene data show CDR1 as SQVTM and CDR2 as ANQGSEA. The germline V and J ends were trimmed by 5 bases and 1 base, with 6 bases remaining between them. The CDR3 loop reads CSVLKSGANVLTF. CDR3 DNA: TGCAGCGTTTTGAAATCTGGGGCCAACGTCCTGACTTTC.

The rearrangement links TRBV9 to TRBJ2-1; the D is unclear. CDR1 and CDR2 from the germline V gene are SGDLS and YYNGEE. The germline V and J ends were trimmed by 2 bases and 9 bases, with 12 bases remaining between them. The CDR3 is 13 residues long. CDR3 residues: CASSVFRATEQFF. As DNA, the CDR3 is TGTGCCAGCAGCGTTTTTAGGGCCACTGAGCAGTTCTTC. Variable domain in full (rest from reference TRBV9 and TRBJ2-1): DSGVTQTPKHLITATGQRVTLRCSPRSGDLSVYWYQQSLDQGLQFLIQYYNGEERAKGNILERFSAQQFPDLHSELNLSSLELGDSALYFCASSVFRATEQFFGPGTRLTVL.

The chain employs TRBV29-1 and TRBJ2-7; 10 positions match TRBD2. CDR1 SQVTM and CDR2 ANQGSEA come from the germline V gene. The CDR3 covers 14 residues. V lost 7 bases and J lost 4; bases outside the gene matches: 10. DNA of the CDR3: TGCAGCGCTGGGGGGGCTAGCGGGAGTTACGAGCAGTACTTC. Protein sequence: CSAGGASGSYEQYF.

The chain recombines TRBV9 with TRBJ1-2; D uncertain. The CDR3 covers 14 residues. Trimming removed 0 bases at V and 4 bases at J, with 10 bases between. Germline values: CDR1 SGDLS, CDR2 YYNGEE. The CDR3 sequence: CASSVATASYGYTF. CDR3 DNA: TGTGCCAGCAGCGTAGCGACGGCTTCCTATGGCTACACCTTC. Complete variable domain (other parts from reference TRBV9 and TRBJ1-2): DSGVTQTPKHLITATGQRVTLRCSPRSGDLSVYWYQQSLDQGLQFLIQYYNGEERAKGNILERFSAQQFPDLHSELNLSSLELGDSALYFCASSVATASYGYTFGSGTRLTVV.

The CDR3 region is CASRSIAGGPKNEQFF. In DNA form, the CDR3 reads TGTGCCAGCAGGTCGATAGCGGGAGGGCCTAAGAATGAGCAGTTCTTC. V usage is TRBV5-6 and J usage is TRBJ2-1, with 11 positions matching TRBD2. This CDR3 has 16 residues. V was pared by 5 bases and J by 7 bases, with 11 bases of the junction left unmatched. From germline, CDR1 is SGHDT and CDR2 YYEEEE.

The chain carries TRBV7-2 and TRBJ2-5; D perhaps matches TRBD2 (6 bases). CDR3 length: 15 amino acids. The germline gives CDR1 SGHTA, CDR2 FQGNSA. V dropped 2 bases and J dropped 2 bases, with 12 bases sitting between them. The CDR3 here is CASSLRLAPQETQYF. CDR3 DNA sequence: TGTGCCAGCAGCTTACGGCTAGCGCCTCAAGAGACCCAGTACTTC. The full variable domain, with the rest looked up from reference TRBV7-2 and TRBJ2-5, is GAGVSQSPSNKVTEKGKDVELRCDPISGHTALYWYRQSLGQGLEFLIYFQGNSAPDKSGLPSDRFSAERTGGSVSTLTIQRTQQEDSAVYLCASSLRLAPQETQYFGPGTRLLVL.

The CDR3, as DNA: TGTGCCAGCAGTGCTGGCCGGGATACTGAAGCTTTCTTT. It is translated as CASSAGRDTEAFF. V and J are TRBV2 and TRBJ1-1; no clear D gene. The CDR3 is made up of 13 amino acids. Between the trimmed V and J ends, which lost 4 bases and 5 bases, there was a span of 11 bases. Germline V CDR1 and CDR2: SNHLY, FYNNEI.

The V call is TRBV29-1, the J call TRBJ1-5; 7 bases are shared with TRBD1. Germline CDR1 SQVTM, CDR2 ANQGSEA. The CDR3 has 13 amino acids. The J segment lost 1 base and the V segment lost 7 bases, leaving 4 bases of the junction unmatched. CDR3 nucleotide sequence: TGCAGCGCCTTGACAGGGAGCAATCAGCCCCAGCATTTT. Amino acid sequence: CSALTGSNQPQHF.

V usage is TRBV29-1 and J usage is TRBJ2-3; D possibly corresponds to TRBD1 (5 bases). CDR1 is SQVTM, CDR2 ANQGSEA, per germline. V lost 3 bases and J lost 3, with 10 bases in between. The CDR3 spans 13 residues. The CDR3 reads CSVEGPGTDTQYF. CDR3 in DNA: TGCAGCGTTGAGGGGCCAGGAACAGATACGCAGTATTTT.

Written as DNA, the CDR3 is TGCAGCGTTGGAGAGACAGGGGTTGGGGAGACCCAGTACTTC. Protein product: CSVGETGVGETQYF. The V gene is TRBV29-1, the J gene TRBJ2-5; TRBD1 matches 8 bases. The CDR3 is made up of 14 amino acids. The junction had 9 bases not matched to a gene; V was cut back by 4 bases and J by 5 bases. Germline V lookup: CDR1 SQVTM, CDR2 ANQGSEA.

The chain uses TRBV7-6 and TRBJ2-2, with no clear D. This CDR3 has 12 amino acids. Germline CDR1 and CDR2: SGHVS and FNYEAQ. Trimming shortened V by 4 bases and J by 9 bases, and 9 bases separated the two germline ends. The DNA of the CDR3 is TGTGCCAGCAGCTCATCCCCGTGGGAGCTGTTTTTT. It encodes CASSSSPWELFF.

This chain connects TRBV6-6 to TRBJ2-7; D ambiguous. V gave up 7 bases and J gave up 2 bases, with 12 bases separating them. CDR3 length: 13 residues. Germline CDR1 reads MNHNY; CDR2 reads SVGAGI (reference sequence). CDR3 in DNA: TGTGCCAGCAACAGATACCGAACCTACGAGCAGTACTTC. It codes for CASNRYRTYEQYF.

This sequence joins TRBV2 and TRBJ2-1; 7 nucleotides match TRBD2. The CDR3 totals 14 residues. V shed 5 bases, J shed 7 bases, and the junction held 8 bases outside the gene matches. The V gene's germline CDR1 is SNHLY and CDR2 FYNNEI. The CDR3 loop is CASSPLTSDNEQFF. CDR3 bases: TGTGCCAGCAGTCCGCTAACTAGCGATAATGAGCAGTTCTTC.

CDR3 DNA: TGTGCCAGTACAGAGTTCTCCTACGAGCAGTACTTC. This gives the protein CASTEFSYEQYF. The chain carries TRBV2 and TRBJ2-7; D uncertain. The CDR3 loop spans 12 amino acids. Trimming shortened V by 9 bases and J by 0 bases, and 9 bases separated the two germline ends. Germline CDR1 is SNHLY and CDR2 is FYNNEI.

J is TRBJ2-1 and V is TRBV29-1; 12 bases line up with TRBD2. Germline V gene data show CDR1 as SQVTM and CDR2 as ANQGSEA. CDR3 length: 16 amino acids. J lost 9 bases, V lost 6 bases, and 15 bases had no gene match. CDR3 nucleotide sequence: TGCAGCGTGTACGGGGGGCTAGCGGGAGGGAGCGTTGAGCAGTTCTTC. It encodes CSVYGGLAGGSVEQFF.

The gene calls are TRBV5-1 and TRBJ1-1, with 7 positions matching TRBD1. In germline, CDR1 is SGHRS, CDR2 YFSETQ. Unmatched junction bases numbered 6, after V lost 7 bases and J lost 0 bases. This CDR3 comprises 14 residues. In DNA form, the CDR3 reads TGCGCCAGCGGCACGGGACAGATGAACACTGAAGCTTTCTTT. Its translation: CASGTGQMNTEAFF.

The chain couples TRBV18 to TRBJ1-1; weak D call: TRBD1 (6 bases). The CDR3 loop spans 15 amino acids. The V gene's germline CDR1 is KGHSH and CDR2 LQKENI. V gave up 2 bases and J gave up 1 base, with 11 bases separating them. CDR3 sequence (DNA): TGTGCCAGCTCACCAGAGGGGGATGGGAACACTGAAGCTTTCTTT. Protein sequence: CASSPEGDGNTEAFF.

Points on this clone: This CDR3 is also generated by other DNA sequences in the sample. This chain connects TRBV5-1 to TRBJ2-3, with 13 nucleotides matching TRBD2. The V gene end was trimmed by 0 bases and the J gene end by 3 bases; junction bases not matched to a gene: 1. Germline CDR1 SGHRS, CDR2 YFSETQ. This CDR3 is built from 16 residues. CDR3 residues: CASSLGLAGGTDTQYF. DNA for the CDR3: TGCGCCAGCAGCTTGGGACTAGCGGGAGGAACAGATACGCAGTATTTT.

At least ten counts were recorded for this clone. The chain employs TRBV11-2 and TRBJ2-3; no reliable D call. The V gene's germline CDR1 is SGHAT and CDR2 FQNNGV. The CDR3 totals 15 residues. With 0 bases removed from V and 4 bases from J, the gap between germline ends came to 11 bases. The CDR3 protein is CASSLENPYADTQYF. In nucleotides, the CDR3 is TGTGCCAGCAGCTTAGAGAACCCTTACGCAGATACGCAGTATTTT.

The CDR3, as DNA: TGTGCCAGCAGCCCGGACAGGGCAACTAATGAAAAACTGTTTTTT. Protein sequence: CASSPDRATNEKLFF. The V gene is TRBV7-9, the J gene TRBJ1-4, with 8 positions matching TRBD1. The CDR3 spans 15 residues. Per germline, CDR1 SEHNR and CDR2 FQNEAQ (reference sequence). V lost 5 bases to trimming and J lost 0 bases; unmatched junction nucleotides: 2. The full variable domain, completed using reference TRBV7-9 and TRBJ1-4, is DTGVSQNPRHKITKRGQNVTFRCDPISEHNRLYWYRQTLGQGPEFLTYFQNEAQLEKSRLLSDRFSAERPKGSFSTLEIQRTEQGDSAMYLCASSPDRATNEKLFFGSGTQLSVL.